The T cell receptor (beta chain) described here comes from a study of OX40 agonist ivuxolimab in advanced cancers. For the study in its entirety: The costimulatory receptor OX40 (CD134) was targeted by ivuxolimab, a fully human IgG2 agonistic monoclonal antibody. Intravenous ivuxolimab was administered to patients every 2 weeks at six dose levels: 0.01, 0.1, 0.3, 1.5, 3 and 10 mg/kg. Among the roughly 50 dose-escalation patients, 19 had hepatocellular carcinoma, approximately 15 melanoma, 9 renal cell carcinoma and 9 head and neck cancer. In the dose-escalation cohort, more than 80% of patients were male, and the mean age was approximately 60 years with a range of 23 to 79. Patients were allowed to have had prior anti-PD-1, anti-PD-L1 or anti-CTLA-4 therapy, and roughly 40% of the dose-escalation patients had previously received checkpoint inhibitors. Partial responses occurred in three dose-escalation patients, of whom one had hepatocellular carcinoma and two had cutaneous melanoma. Peripheral TCRbeta sequencing was intended to test whether TCR sequence diversity was altered and clonal T-cell expansion was caused by ivuxolimab. The paper describes the monotherapy dose-escalation part (N = 52 patients) of the phase I trial of ivuxolimab. What the study reported, not specific to this receptor: After ivuxolimab, expanded clones were on average more numerous among CD8+ T cells than among CD4+ T cells. Partial responders in the 0.1-3.0 mg/kg groups had among the lowest normalized peripheral clonal expansion, especially among CD8+ T cells. Low levels of normalized T-cell clonal expansion were also seen in some patients who did not respond. Clonal expansion of both CD4+ and CD8+ blood T cells was observed from baseline to week 6 at doses 0.1 to 3.0 mg/kg. Antigen specificity was not determined for the clonally expanded peripheral T cells.

The germline V gene gives CDR1 as MNHEY and CDR2 as SVGAGI. The junction carries 13 bases between V and J, which are trimmed by 0 bases and 5 bases respectively. Counted from cysteine to phenylalanine, this CDR3 has 15 amino acids. Of the read, only the CDR3 DNA is kept; its 45 bases are in frame from base 1. Patients with a history of autoimmune disease or receiving systemic immunosuppression were excluded from the trial. Peripheral blood for TCR sequencing was drawn from every dose cohort at baseline, at cycle 4 day 1 and at cycle 7 day 1. The samples were taken from a phase I, first-in-human, multicenter, open-label dose-escalation trial of ivuxolimab. Adults with locally advanced or metastatic head and neck squamous cell, hepatocellular, melanoma or renal cell carcinoma were enrolled in the trial. Before TCR sequencing, CD4+ T cells and CD8+ T cells were sorted from peripheral blood as separate populations.

For this clone: Its antigen remains unidentified. Per-nucleotide qualities are absent, and no much larger clonotype sits a single base away.

Genomic DNA was extracted from sorted cells for sequencing of the TCRbeta CDR3 region. The immunoSEQ Assay was used to sequence the TCRbeta CDR3 regions. What TCRdb holds here is the immuneACCESS table cut down to in-frame rearrangements. Part of the clones is not present; checked against another copy, under half of the missing clones reflect an unresolved V gene, and the others are unexplained. This sample has about 53,000 clones in its table, and approximately 91% of those were observed once. The ten largest clones add up to around 1.5% of the sample. The input for sequencing was CD4+ or CD8+ T cells sorted from blood, taken in a trial of the OX40 agonist ivuxolimab. The receptor was isolated from an adult with an advanced solid tumor such as melanoma, head and neck, liver or kidney cancer. The sequence joins TRBV6-5 to TRBJ1-1; the D region possibly corresponds to TRBD1 (5 bases align). The CDR3 region: CASSYSNGAETEAFF. The DNA reads TGTGCCAGCAGTTACTCGAACGGGGCTGAAACTGAAGCTTTCTTT.